This T cell receptor (beta chain) came from a study of identical twins. General study points: Shared out-of-frame alpha sequences (those common to twins) showed excess low generation probability.

Through template switching, a universal primer site was introduced, and the cDNA contained unique molecular identifiers. TCRdb recomputed calls from the 5' RACE reads with MiXCR, one row per CDR3 protein. The sample has around 140,000 distinct CDR3 sequences; under 4.5% are singletons. With respect to this clonotype: Its antigen is unidentified.

The J segment lost 4 bases and the V segment lost 0 bases, leaving 12 bases of the junction unmatched. The CDR3 contains 18 residues. The germline V gene has CDR1 LNHNV and CDR2 YYDKDF (reference sequence). Each donor was a healthy Caucasian. Material: memory T cells sorted from blood. This receptor was taken from a man aged 18-30 years in good health. V gene TRBV15 combines with J gene TRBJ2-1; 7 bases agree with TRBD1. DNA for the CDR3: TGTGCCACCAGCAGAGATCCCACACAGGGGTCGAGATACAATGAGCAGTTCTTC. Protein: CATSRDPTQGSRYNEQFF.